This entry lists 5 T cell receptor beta chains sequenced from one sample in a study of control samples from healthy donors and cancer patients. Some clones are missing from TCRdb's copy, which holds only in-frame ones; the method was immunoSEQ multiplex PCR. The sample carries about 39,000 clones, roughly 85% recorded once. The sequenced material came from blood. The receptors shown here come from a man aged 55-75 years in good health.

This sequence joins TRBV2 and TRBJ2-1; TRBD1 matches at 7 bases. Looked up from germline, CDR1 is SNHLY and CDR2 is FYNNEI. This CDR3 contains 13 residues. The V segment lost 6 bases and the J segment 5 bases; nucleotides outside the gene matches: 4. The CDR3 reads CASRTGTDNEQFF. The CDR3 coding sequence is TGTGCCAGCAGAACCGGGACAGACAATGAGCAGTTCTTC.

V is TRBV2 and J is TRBJ1-5; D uncertain. Trimming pared 4 bases from V and 5 bases from J, leaving 12 bases between. Germline V CDR1 and CDR2: SNHLY, FYNNEI. This CDR3 is 14 amino acids long. This CDR3 reads CASSAGSMDQPQHF. CDR3 coding DNA: TGTGCCAGCAGTGCTGGCTCGATGGATCAGCCCCAGCATTTT.

The gene calls are TRBV6-5 and TRBJ2-5; no clear D. Germline V gene lookup returns CDR1 MNHEY and CDR2 SVGAGI. The CDR3 has 11 residues. Trimming removed 2 bases at V and 7 bases at J, with 5 bases between. The CDR3 DNA sequence: TGTGCCAGCAGTTACCTAAGGACCCAGTACTTC. Translation gives CASSYLRTQYF.

The chain couples TRBV27 to TRBJ2-5; D ambiguous. This CDR3 has 14 residues. CDR1 and CDR2 from the germline V gene are MNHEY and SMNVEV (reference sequence). V shed 5 bases and J shed 5 bases, with 15 bases lying between them. This CDR3 reads CASSPVADGETQYF. The CDR3 DNA reads TGTGCCAGCAGTCCCGTCGCGGACGGTGAGACCCAGTACTTC.

This clone came up a few times. The chain combines TRBV18 with TRBJ2-2, with D uncertain. The germline V and J ends were trimmed by 3 bases and 5 bases, with 7 bases remaining between them. The germline CDR1 and CDR2 sequences are KGHSH and LQKENI. This CDR3 is 13 amino acids long. The CDR3 here is CASSPSTTGELFF. The DNA for the CDR3 is TGTGCCAGCTCACCTTCGACGACCGGGGAGCTGTTTTTT.